Ten or more counts support the clone carrying this T cell receptor beta chain. These data belong to a study of read filtering for tumor transcriptome and immune sequencing. The library was built from about 400 ng RNA with molecular barcoded adaptors for alpha/delta and beta/gamma chains. TCRdb itself ran the reads through MiXCR, one entry per CDR3 protein. The sample lists about 40,000 distinct CDR3 sequences, roughly 13% occurring once. Germline CDR1 reads SGHVS; CDR2 reads FQNEAQ. The CDR3 is made up of 14 amino acids. V gave up 1 base and J gave up 1 base, with 7 bases separating them. This clonotype originated in a donor at least 40 years old with multiple myeloma. Specimen: a population of CD138-negative cells sorted from bone marrow. The genes are TRBV7-8 and TRBJ1-1; D unresolved. The CDR3 is CASSLVGGNTEAFF. DNA of the CDR3: TGTGCCAGCAGCTTAGTGGGCGGGAACACTGAAGCTTTCTTT.